This TCR beta chain stems from a study of vaccination and CD4 T cells after COVID-19. On this clonotype: Its target is not known.

Germline CDR1 DFQATT, CDR2 SNEGSKA (reference sequence). This CDR3 has 14 residues. Trimming removed 2 bases at V and 0 bases at J, with 9 bases between. Noted treatment: roughly ten-day PBMC culture with coronavirus spike peptide pools or control peptides (ViraFEST assay). At the Johns Hopkins FTIC core, DNA taken from cultured CD4+ T cells was sequenced by way of the Oncomine TCR Beta short-read assay. DNA came from CD4+ T cells after culture. TCRdb recomputed calls from the PCR reads with MiXCR, one row per CDR3 protein. The sample records approximately 17,000 distinct CDR3 sequences, around 50% being singletons.

J is TRBJ2-3 and V is TRBV20-1, with D hard to call. This TCR was sampled from a human donor who had recovered from COVID-19. Material: CD4+ T cells from blood, cultured in vitro, obtained before SARS-CoV-2 vaccination. CDR3 DNA: TGCAGTGCTAGACTTATCAGGAGCACAGATACGCAGTATTTT. It yields the protein CSARLIRSTDTQYF.